What follows are 16 T cell receptor beta chains derived from one specimen sequenced in a study of cytomegalovirus exposure and HLA in healthy donors. 60 Vbeta and 13 Jbeta primers were used in PCR. Profiled with immunoSEQ multiplex PCR; TCRdb holds only in-frame clones, not every one. The sample lists roughly 150,000 clones, about 72% occurring once. Sequenced sample: PBMCs. The receptors here all came from a man over 45 in good health and CMV-seropositive.

The chain employs TRBV9 and TRBJ2-1; TRBD2 is a possible D gene (5 bases). V lost 1 base, J lost 7 bases, and 9 bases lay in between. Germline CDR1 SGDLS, CDR2 YYNGEE. The CDR3 length is 13 residues. The CDR3 nucleotides are TGTGCCAGCAGCGTAAGTCGGGGAAATGAGCAGTTCTTC. Residues: CASSVSRGNEQFF.

The J gene is TRBJ2-3, the V gene TRBV25-1; TRBD1 matches at 7 bases. CDR1 is MGHDK, CDR2 SYGVNS, per germline. Losses at the gene ends were 5 bases for V and 5 bases for J; bases not matched to a gene: 1. The CDR3 consists of 12 residues. CDR3 protein: CASSRQGDTQYF. CDR3 sequence (DNA): TGTGCCAGCAGTCGACAGGGAGATACGCAGTATTTT.

The rearrangement uses TRBV27 and TRBJ2-1, with D possibly being TRBD2 (6 bases). The germline gives CDR1 MNHEY, CDR2 SMNVEV (reference sequence). V was cut by 5 bases and J by 7 bases, with 21 bases left in between. CDR3 length equals 16 residues. The CDR3, as DNA: TGTGCCAGCAGTCGGACTCTTTCGGGAGTTCCGAATGAGCAGTTCTTC. This translates into CASSRTLSGVPNEQFF.

Only a few counts were recorded for this clone. Here the CDR3 DNA reads TGCGCCAGCAGCCCGAACAGAAACACTGAAGCTTTCTTT. Translating gives CASSPNRNTEAFF. The genes are TRBV5-1 and TRBJ1-1; D is unclear. With 4 bases removed from V and 2 bases from J, the gap between germline ends came to 9 bases. The V gene's germline CDR1 is SGHRS and CDR2 YFSETQ. The CDR3 is 13 residues long.

This clone turned up a few times. The CDR3 sequence: CASSSGRVGQPQHF. CDR3 bases: TGTGCCAGCAGTTCGGGGAGGGTAGGACAGCCCCAGCATTTT. V gene TRBV27 combines with J gene TRBJ1-5; no reliable D call. Trimming cost V 4 bases and J 7 bases, with 14 bases left between them. The CDR3 totals 14 residues. Germline-derived CDR1 and CDR2 are MNHEY and SMNVEV (reference sequence).

The chain couples TRBV28 to TRBJ2-1; 7 bases are shared with TRBD1. With 6 bases clipped from V and 3 bases from J, the junction kept 11 bases outside the gene matches. There are 16 residues in the CDR3. The germline gives CDR1 MDHEN, CDR2 SYDVKM. The CDR3 here is CASSSPQGILYNEQFF. For the CDR3, the DNA is TGTGCCAGCAGCTCCCCACAGGGGATCCTCTACAATGAGCAGTTCTTC.

The chain has TRBV9 and TRBJ1-4; the match to TRBD1 covers 8 bases. Trimming removed 3 bases from V and 0 bases from J; junction bases left unmatched: 10. This CDR3 spans 18 amino acids. Germline V lookup: CDR1 SGDLS, CDR2 YYNGEE. CDR3 region: CASSATRQGMATNEKLFF. The CDR3 nucleotides read TGTGCCAGCAGCGCCACCCGACAGGGGATGGCAACTAATGAAAAACTGTTTTTT.

This clone was observed a single time. The V gene is TRBV7-2, the J gene TRBJ2-5; 8 nucleotides agree with TRBD2. The trim removed 0 bases at V and 5 bases at J, leaving 8 bases unmatched. The CDR3 extends over 16 amino acids. CDR1 SGHTA and CDR2 FQGNSA come from the germline V gene. Written as DNA, the CDR3 is TGTGCCAGCAGCTTAGCCCAGGCGGGGGGCCGGGAGACCCAGTACTTC. As protein: CASSLAQAGGRETQYF.

This chain uses TRBV11-2 with TRBJ1-5; 7 bases match TRBD1. Germline-derived CDR1 and CDR2 are SGHAT and FQNNGV. The V and J ends lost 5 bases and 1 base, in that order; junction bases with no gene match: 8. This CDR3 region has 16 residues. The CDR3 region is CASSPSMTGSNQPQHF. The CDR3 DNA follows: TGTGCCAGCAGCCCCTCGATGACAGGGAGCAATCAGCCCCAGCATTTT.

This CDR3 is CASILGRGNTEAFF. CDR3 DNA: TGTGCCAGCATTCTAGGGAGGGGGAACACTGAAGCTTTCTTT. The chain combines TRBV6-5 with TRBJ1-1, with D perhaps TRBD1 (5 bases). The germline CDR1 and CDR2 sequences are MNHEY and SVGAGI. Trimming shortened V by 7 bases and J by 1 base, and 13 bases separated the two germline ends. CDR3 length: 14 amino acids.

The chain recombines TRBV7-2 with TRBJ2-7, with TRBD2 matching 9 bases. CDR3 size: 17 residues. Germline V CDR1 and CDR2: SGHTA, FQGNSA. Trimming at V came to 1 base and at J to 0 bases, leaving 7 bases not matched to a gene. The DNA for the CDR3 is TGTGCCAGCAGCTTAGTAGCGGTAGCGGGGGCCTCCTACGAGCAGTACTTC. It yields the protein CASSLVAVAGASYEQYF.

The chain combines TRBV14 with TRBJ2-1; TRBD2 matches at 15 bases. CDR1 SGHDN and CDR2 FVKESK come from the germline V gene. The CDR3 is made up of 22 amino acids. Trimming cost V 4 bases and J 0 bases; bases outside gene matches: 16. The CDR3 DNA reads TGTGCCAGCAGCCCGGCGAGATCAACCGGGACTAGCGGGGGGAGCTCCTACAATGAGCAGTTCTTC. This encodes CASSPARSTGTSGGSSYNEQFF.

This chain connects TRBV7-9 to TRBJ2-1; no clear D gene. Looked up from germline, CDR1 is SEHNR and CDR2 is FQNEAQ (reference sequence). Trimming took 3 bases from V and 8 from J, leaving 11 bases between them. The CDR3 has 13 residues. CDR3 DNA sequence: TGTGCCAGCAGCTTCTCCATACGGGATGAGCAGTTCTTC. Residues: CASSFSIRDEQFF.

This clone has a handful of counts. This chain connects TRBV2 to TRBJ1-2; D gene ambiguous. The CDR3 totals 13 residues. V shed 4 bases and J shed 5 bases, with 11 bases lying between them. Looked up from germline, CDR1 is SNHLY and CDR2 is FYNNEI. CDR3 coding DNA: TGTGCCAGCAGTGGAACTGTGACTTATGGCTACACCTTC. Protein: CASSGTVTYGYTF.

The chain uses TRBV6-5 and TRBJ2-2; unclear D gene. The CDR3 has 14 amino acids. In germline, CDR1 is MNHEY, CDR2 SVGAGI. Trimming shortened V by 7 bases and J by 0 bases, and 9 bases separated the two germline ends. The CDR3 DNA sequence: TGTGCCAGCAACCAGAACGCGAACACCGGGGAGCTGTTTTTT. Its translation: CASNQNANTGELFF.

This clone was seen a handful of times. The chain combines TRBV25-1 with TRBJ1-1; D might be TRBD1 (5 bases). This CDR3 comprises 14 residues. V lost 3 bases and J lost 5, with 13 bases in between. Germline-derived CDR1 and CDR2 are MGHDK and SYGVNS. In DNA form, the CDR3 reads TGTGCCAGCAGTGAGGTGGGGGAGGGGACTGAAGCTTTCTTT. As protein: CASSEVGEGTEAFF.